This T cell receptor beta chain was recovered during a study of identical twins. General study points: Those out-of-frame alpha sequences shared by twins showed an excess of low generation probability. Its conclusions, products of cross-sectional statistical analysis, did not come from following the same donors.

A universal primer site arose from template switching, and cDNA bore unique molecular identifiers. TCRdb analysed the 5' RACE reads with MiXCR anew, one entry per CDR3 protein. Of 1.5 million to 2 million distinct CDR3 sequences in the sample, under 35% were seen once. A note on this clonotype: Its antigen is as yet unknown.

CDR3 size: 14 residues. Germline CDR1 and CDR2: DFQATT and SNEGSKA (reference sequence). Germline trimming cut 0 bases from V and 8 bases from J; bases unmatched to any gene: 7. The source is a newborn girl in good health. The sequenced sample was cord blood. This chain joins TRBV20-1 and TRBJ2-1; TRBD2 matches 7 bases. In nucleotides, the CDR3 is TGCAGTGCTAGAGATCTTGGGGAGGGGTATGAGCAGTTCTTC. Encoded protein: CSARDLGEGYEQFF.